The present T cell receptor beta chain was sequenced within a study of blood T cell repertoires in COVID-19. Overall study: Samples representing acute and convalescent COVID-19 were sourced from the United States, Italy and Spain. PBMCs, B-cell-depleted T cells, or T cells were the source of the cDNA or gDNA that made up the material.

Using immunoSEQ multiplex PCR, the repertoire was profiled, and TCRdb retains in-frame clones only, with some absent. The sample holds 110,000 or so clones, approximately 81% seen once. CDR1 is MNHEY, CDR2 SVGEGT, per germline. This CDR3 has 13 residues. V was pared by 2 bases and J by 8 bases, with 12 bases between. The specimen sequenced was peripheral blood. The source is a middle-aged man with acute or convalescent COVID-19. The V gene is TRBV6-2 or TRBV6-3, the J gene TRBJ1-1; D may be TRBD1 (6 bases). CDR3 DNA: TGTGCCAGCAGTTACAGAGGACAGCAAGAAGCTTTCTTT. Translation gives CASSYRGQQEAFF.